This T cell receptor beta chain was identified during a study of tumor-infiltrating lymphocytes in primary liver carcinoma. Broader study findings: The use of bulk unsorted samples meant that CD4+ and CD8+ repertoires were not compared.

A constant-region primer served to make TCR beta cDNA from about 530 ng total RNA. The TCR beta library was amplified through three nested multiplex PCR rounds in a modified ARM-PCR procedure. TRBV1-TRBV30 forward primers paired with a C-beta reverse primer were used in the first two PCR rounds, which ran roughly 9 cycles each. TCRdb redid the calling of the multiplex PCR reads with MiXCR, one entry per CDR3 protein. This table has a few hundred thousand distinct CDR3 sequences, around three fifths appearing once. Unsorted whole blood supplied the blood RNA, and germline DNA was isolated too. Before the surgical procedure, approximately 4 milliliters of peripheral blood were collected. On this clonotype: Antigen specificity is unknown.

V lost 5 bases to trimming and J lost 11 bases, with 26 bases between them. CDR1 and CDR2 from the germline V gene are SGHAT and FQDESV (reference sequence). There are 16 residues in the CDR3. The genes are TRBV11-1 and TRBJ2-3, with a tentative D call TRBD1 (6 bases). The TCR comes from a woman aged 25 to 39 with primary liver carcinoma and hepatitis B virus infection. The sample was peripheral blood. The CDR3 sequence: CASSGERTAYTDGQYF. CDR3 nucleotide sequence: TGTGCCAGCAGCGGAGAACGGACAGCGTACACAGATGGGCAGTATTTT.